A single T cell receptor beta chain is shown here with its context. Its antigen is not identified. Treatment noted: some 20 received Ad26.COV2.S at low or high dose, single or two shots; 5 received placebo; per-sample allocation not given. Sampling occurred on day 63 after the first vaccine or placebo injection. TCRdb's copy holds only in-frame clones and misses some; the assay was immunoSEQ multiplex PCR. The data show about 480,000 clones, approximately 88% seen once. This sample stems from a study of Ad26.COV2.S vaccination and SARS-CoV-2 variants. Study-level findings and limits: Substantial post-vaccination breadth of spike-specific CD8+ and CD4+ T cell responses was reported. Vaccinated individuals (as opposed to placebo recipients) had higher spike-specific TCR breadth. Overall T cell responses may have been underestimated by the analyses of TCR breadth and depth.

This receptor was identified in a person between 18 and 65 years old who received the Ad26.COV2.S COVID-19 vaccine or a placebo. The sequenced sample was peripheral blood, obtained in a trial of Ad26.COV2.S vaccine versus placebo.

The CDR3 spells CASKTGGSYNEQFF. For the CDR3, the DNA is TGTGCCAGCAAAACGGGAGGTTCTTACAATGAGCAGTTCTTC. The rearrangement links TRBV28 to TRBJ2-1, with 7 nucleotides matching TRBD2. The V segment lost 7 bases and the J segment 4 bases; nucleotides outside the gene matches: 7. Germline V gene lookup returns CDR1 MDHEN and CDR2 SYDVKM. The CDR3 sequence is 14 residues long. The variable domain in full, with the rest retrieved from reference TRBV28 and TRBJ2-1, is DVKVTQSSRYLVKRTGEKVFLECVQDMDHENMFWYRQDPGLGLRLIYFSYDVKMKEKGDIPEGYSVSREKKERFSLILESASTNQTSMYLCASKTGGSYNEQFFGPGTRLTVL.